Below, 30 T cell receptor beta chains from the same sample are listed, as sequenced in a study of PD-1 blockade in classical Hodgkin lymphoma. This sample's time point: cycle 4 day 1 (C4D1), after more than five weeks of nivolumab. Relapses following autologous stem cell transplantation were seen in all patients, with brentuximab vedotin exposure varying. Purification of CD4+ T cells from thawed PBMCs was achieved by magnetic negative selection. Clones were read by immunoSEQ multiplex PCR, and TCRdb kept only the in-frame ones, dropping some. This table has around 9,800 clones, around 75% appearing once. Here the sequenced sample was CD4+ T cells from blood, taken before the fourth cycle of nivolumab. All receptors come from a human donor with classical Hodgkin lymphoma.

The CDR3: CASSRGDRGGEQFF. CDR3 DNA sequence: TGTGCCAGCAGCCGCGGGGACAGGGGGGGCGAGCAGTTCTTC. The chain uses TRBV11-3 and TRBJ2-1, with 11 bases aligning to TRBD1. The CDR3 runs to 14 residues. V lost 5 bases to trimming and J lost 10 bases; unmatched junction nucleotides: 7. Germline-derived CDR1 and CDR2 are SGHNT and YENEEA.

The rearrangement joins TRBV5-4 to TRBJ1-4; D is unclear. The CDR3 covers 14 residues. The V end lost 0 bases, the J end lost 7 bases, and 10 bases lay between the germline ends. CDR1 SGHNT and CDR2 YYREEE come from the germline V gene (reference sequence). For the CDR3, the DNA is TGTGCCAGCAGCTTGGACCGGGGAGCTGAAAAACTGTTTTTT. Translation: CASSLDRGAEKLFF.

Only one count was recorded for this clone. The J gene is TRBJ1-5, the V gene TRBV7-8; D is undetermined. The CDR3 runs 13 residues. V was clipped by 2 bases and J by 3 bases, with 5 bases between them. The germline gives CDR1 SGHVS, CDR2 FQNEAQ. CDR3 amino acids: CASSLRLNQPQHF. The CDR3 coding sequence is TGTGCCAGCAGCTTACGGCTCAATCAGCCCCAGCATTTT. Using reference TRBV7-8 and TRBJ1-5 for the parts outside the CDR3, the full variable domain is GAGVSQSPRYKVAKRGQDVALRCDPISGHVSLFWYQQALGQGPEFLTYFQNEAQLDKSGLPSDRFFAERPEGSVSTLKIQRTQQEDSAVYLCASSLRLNQPQHFGDGTRLSIL.

This chain connects TRBV10-2 to TRBJ1-2; 10 nucleotides agree with TRBD1. J lost 0 bases, V lost 7 bases, and 2 bases had no gene match. Germline loops: CDR1 WSHSY, CDR2 SAAADI. This CDR3 region has 14 residues. The CDR3: CASNGQGANYGYTF. CDR3 nucleotides: TGCGCCAGCAATGGACAGGGGGCTAACTATGGCTACACCTTC.

The rearrangement links TRBV6-5 to TRBJ2-6; 7 nucleotides match TRBD1. The trim removed 5 bases at V and 2 bases at J, leaving 3 bases unmatched. Germline V CDR1 and CDR2: MNHEY, SVGAGI. This CDR3 is 15 amino acids long. This CDR3 is CASSPTGAGANVLTF. The CDR3 coding sequence is TGTGCCAGCAGTCCTACAGGGGCTGGGGCCAACGTCCTGACTTTC.

This clone was seen more than once but under ten times. The V call is TRBV7-2, the J call TRBJ1-2; maybe TRBD1 (5 bases). CDR1 and CDR2 from the germline V gene are SGHTA and FQGNSA. The CDR3 contains 15 residues. Trimming took off 1 base at V and 8 bases at J, with 17 bases between the two ends. CDR3 nucleotide sequence: TGTGCCAGCAGCTTAGGGATAGGACTGCAGGGAGGCTACACCTTC. Its protein is CASSLGIGLQGGYTF.

This chain links TRBV30 with TRBJ2-4; D gene ambiguous. The CDR3 covers 12 residues. Germline values: CDR1 GTSNPN, CDR2 SVGIG (reference sequence). The CDR3 region is CSADNTKNIQYF. The CDR3 DNA reads TGTTCCGCTGACAACACCAAAAACATTCAGTACTTC.

CDR3 in DNA: TGTGCCAGCAGCCCTCTCGCGGGGGGCTCCTACAATGAGCAGTTCTTC. Protein sequence: CASSPLAGGSYNEQFF. The V and J genes are TRBV7-9 and TRBJ2-1; 8 bases are shared with TRBD2. Trimming cost V 5 bases and J 0 bases; bases outside gene matches: 6. The CDR3 covers 16 residues. Germline loops: CDR1 SEHNR, CDR2 FQNEAQ (reference sequence).

This clone is medium-sized by share. The same CDR3 also results from other DNA sequences found in this sample. The genes are TRBV2 and TRBJ1-1, with D maybe TRBD1 (5 bases). Germline loops: CDR1 SNHLY, CDR2 FYNNEI. The CDR3 has 13 amino acids. The V gene lost 6 bases and the J gene lost 1 base, with 9 bases spanning the gap. For the CDR3, the DNA is TGTGCCAGCAGGACAGACCCGAACACTGAAGCTTTCTTT. This translates into CASRTDPNTEAFF.

The chain employs TRBV7-3 and TRBJ1-1, with a tentative D call TRBD1 (6 bases). The V and J ends lost 2 bases and 1 base respectively, with 8 bases between them. Germline V gives CDR1 SGHTA, CDR2 FQGTGA. The CDR3 is made up of 14 amino acids. The DNA of the CDR3 is TGTGCCAGCAGCTTAGGGGGGGCGAACACTGAAGCTTTCTTT. It is translated as CASSLGGANTEAFF.

The chain joins TRBV7-9 to TRBJ1-2; 9 bases are a match to TRBD1. Trimming cost V 8 bases and J 5 bases; bases outside gene matches: 3. The CDR3 sequence is 12 residues long. Per germline, CDR1 SEHNR and CDR2 FQNEAQ (reference sequence). This CDR3 reads CASAQGAYGYTF. Written as DNA, the CDR3 is TGTGCCAGCGCACAGGGGGCGTATGGCTACACCTTC.

The chain employs TRBV5-1 and TRBJ2-6, with a weak D call TRBD1 (6 bases). The V gene lost 3 bases and the J gene lost 0 bases, with 7 bases spanning the gap. The germline V gene has CDR1 SGHRS and CDR2 YFSETQ. The length of the CDR3 is 15 residues. CDR3 coding DNA: TGCGCCAGCAGCTCGACAGGCTCTGGGGCCAACGTCCTGACTTTC. The encoded protein is CASSSTGSGANVLTF.

The chain uses TRBV28 and TRBJ2-7; 7 positions agree with TRBD2. V dropped 7 bases and J dropped 2; count of bases not matched to a gene: 8. This CDR3 comprises 14 residues. Germline V lookup: CDR1 MDHEN, CDR2 SYDVKM. The DNA for the CDR3 is TGTGCCAGCACCCCGGGGAGGGGAACCTACGAGCAGTACGTC. It is translated as CASTPGRGTYEQYV.

V and J are TRBV6-6 and TRBJ1-5; TRBD1 might be the D (5 bases). The germline CDR1 and CDR2 sequences are MNHNY and SVGAGI (reference sequence). Trimming cost V 8 bases and J 3 bases, with 14 bases left between them. CDR3 length equals 14 residues. Here the CDR3 DNA reads TGTGCCAGCGCCCGCGACAGCTCCAATCAGCCCCAGCATTTT. It translates to CASARDSSNQPQHF.

The gene calls are TRBV30 and TRBJ2-7; D is tentatively TRBD1 or TRBD2 (5 bases each). Trimming cost V 1 base and J 7 bases, with 17 bases left between them. CDR1 is GTSNPN, CDR2 SVGIG, per germline (reference sequence). The CDR3 consists of 14 residues. Here the CDR3 DNA reads TGTGCCTGGAGTGCTCCCTGGGACCCAAAAGAGCAGTACTTC. Translating it yields CAWSAPWDPKEQYF.

The V gene is TRBV7-2, the J gene TRBJ1-2, with no clear D. This CDR3 is 13 amino acids long. CDR1 and CDR2 from the germline V gene are SGHTA and FQGNSA. Trimming pared 5 bases from V and 8 bases from J, leaving 15 bases between. CDR3 sequence reads: CASSPGVGLGYTF. In DNA form, the CDR3 reads TGTGCCAGCAGCCCTGGCGTGGGTTTGGGCTACACCTTC.

V and J are TRBV4-2 and TRBJ2-5, with 15 nucleotides matching TRBD2. CDR1 is LGHNA, CDR2 YNFKEQ, per germline. V shed 1 base, J shed 2 bases, and the junction held 5 bases outside the gene matches. The CDR3 covers 18 residues. This CDR3 reads CASSQGTSGGVGQETQYF. CDR3 in DNA: TGTGCCAGCAGCCAAGGGACTAGCGGGGGGGTGGGGCAAGAGACCCAGTACTTC.

The chain uses TRBV4-3 and TRBJ1-2; 7 bases match TRBD1. Germline-derived CDR1 and CDR2 are LGHNA and YSLEER. The CDR3 extends over 14 amino acids. Trimming at V came to 5 bases and at J to 7 bases, leaving 10 bases not matched to a gene. In nucleotides, the CDR3 is TGCGCCAGCAGCAAGGCGACAGGGCGTTCTGGCTACACCTTC. Its protein is CASSKATGRSGYTF.

The chain uses TRBV7-8 and TRBJ1-2; TRBD1 matches 7 bases. The CDR3 has 14 amino acids. V was pared by 2 bases and J by 4 bases, with 4 bases of the junction left unmatched. The germline V gene encodes CDR1 SGHVS and CDR2 FQNEAQ. The CDR3 nucleotides read TGTGCCAGCAGCTTAAAGGGGACAGCCTATGGCTACACCTTC. Its protein is CASSLKGTAYGYTF.

Sample share makes this clone medium-sized (0.01 to 0.1%). The chain is built from TRBV19 and TRBJ2-7, with D hard to call. V was shortened by 3 bases and J by 3 bases, with 15 bases between the two germline ends. This CDR3 is built from 15 residues. In germline, CDR1 is LNHDA, CDR2 SQIVND (reference sequence). The DNA of the CDR3 is TGTGCCAGTAGTATCGACGGCAGGCCAATCTACGAGCAGTACGTC. Encoded protein: CASSIDGRPIYEQYV.

The chain carries TRBV6-5 and TRBJ1-2, with D possibly TRBD1 on 5 matching bases. Germline CDR1 and CDR2: MNHEY and SVGAGI. This CDR3 has 11 amino acids. The germline V and J ends were trimmed by 8 bases and 6 bases, with 10 bases remaining between them. CDR3 bases: TGTGCCAGCGAGGACATCCATGGCTACACCTTC. Translated: CASEDIHGYTF.

The rearrangement uses TRBV5-1 and TRBJ1-2; 10 nucleotides line up with TRBD1. The germline V gene encodes CDR1 SGHRS and CDR2 YFSETQ. J was trimmed by 9 bases and V by 2 bases; bases with no gene match: 4. CDR3 length: 13 residues. The DNA for the CDR3 is TGCGCCAGCAGCTTTGACAGGGGGCTTAGCTACACCTTC. This encodes CASSFDRGLSYTF.

This clone was counted a few times. The rearrangement uses TRBV7-8 and TRBJ1-6; 8 nucleotides match TRBD1. Germline values: CDR1 SGHVS, CDR2 FQNEAQ. The junction had 7 bases not matched to a gene; V was cut back by 6 bases and J by 9 bases. This CDR3 comprises 14 residues. CDR3 protein: CASRTPQGGSPLHF. In DNA form, the CDR3 reads TGTGCCAGCAGAACACCACAGGGGGGTTCACCCCTCCACTTT. Combining the CDR3 with reference TRBV7-8 and TRBJ1-6 gives the whole variable domain GAGVSQSPRYKVAKRGQDVALRCDPISGHVSLFWYQQALGQGPEFLTYFQNEAQLDKSGLPSDRFFAERPEGSVSTLKIQRTQQEDSAVYLCASRTPQGGSPLHFGNGTRLTVT.

The chain is built from TRBV7-2 and TRBJ1-1, with D tentatively TRBD1 (5 bases). The CDR3 runs 14 residues. Germline lookup yields CDR1 SGHTA and CDR2 FQGNSA. V was cut by 2 bases and J by 3 bases, with 10 bases left in between. CDR3 sequence (DNA): TGTGCCAGCAGCTTACAGCTAGGGGACACTGAAGCTTTCTTT. This codes for CASSLQLGDTEAFF.

This chain uses TRBV6-5 with TRBJ1-6; 9 nucleotides align to TRBD1. Germline CDR1 reads MNHEY; CDR2 reads SVGAGI. J lost 10 bases, V lost 8 bases, and 12 bases had no gene match. This CDR3 region has 15 residues. The CDR3 loop reads CASRQPDRGGSPLHF. CDR3 in DNA: TGTGCCAGCCGACAGCCGGACAGGGGTGGCTCACCCCTCCACTTT.

The rearrangement links TRBV18 to TRBJ2-5; 8 bases match TRBD1. Germline lookup yields CDR1 KGHSH and CDR2 LQKENI. J gave up 5 bases and V 2 bases, and 10 bases lay outside the gene matches. The CDR3 sequence is 16 residues long. The DNA for the CDR3 is TGTGCCAGCTCACCAAGAGCTACAGGGGGTTTGGAGACCCAGTACTTC. Its translation is CASSPRATGGLETQYF.

The gene calls are TRBV14 and TRBJ1-1, with no clear D. The germline V and J ends were trimmed by 0 bases and 1 base, with 6 bases remaining between them. Germline lookup yields CDR1 SGHDN and CDR2 FVKESK. This CDR3 has 14 residues. DNA for the CDR3: TGTGCCAGCAGCCAAGAAACACCGAACACTGAAGCTTTCTTT. Encoded protein: CASSQETPNTEAFF.

This clone was observed a handful of times. An end of the junction does not agree with germline; a read error may underlie this. The chain recombines TRBV7-7 with TRBJ1-1; no definite D call. The CDR3 loop spans 13 amino acids. Germline V lookup: CDR1 SSHAT, CDR2 FNYEAQ (reference sequence). The CDR3 DNA sequence: TGTGCTAGCAGCCAGACTCTGAACACTGAAGCTTTCTTT. Protein product: CASSQTLNTEAFF.

The V gene is TRBV7-6, the J gene TRBJ1-1; tentatively, D is TRBD1 (6 bases). This CDR3 comprises 16 residues. The germline gives CDR1 SGHVS, CDR2 FNYEAQ. V was clipped by 0 bases and J by 8 bases, with 19 bases between them. The CDR3 region has the DNA TGTGCCAGCAGCTTAGCGCGCCCCACCGGGACAACGGAAGCTTTCTTT. Protein product: CASSLARPTGTTEAFF.

The chain employs TRBV7-2 and TRBJ1-2; D remains unclear. Trimming shortened V by 2 bases and J by 7 bases, and 17 bases separated the two germline ends. This CDR3 is built from 15 residues. Germline-derived CDR1 and CDR2 are SGHTA and FQGNSA. The CDR3 is CASSLQTGLPAGYTF. CDR3 nucleotides: TGTGCCAGCAGCTTACAAACGGGCCTGCCGGCTGGCTACACCTTC.